This passage covers 14 T cell receptor beta chains from one sample sequenced in a study of blood T cell repertoires in COVID-19 (dated by TCRdb to 2020 to 2022). The library was produced with the immunoSEQ multiplex PCR assay. Held by TCRdb, this immuneACCESS table contains in-frame sequences only and omits some clones. Under half of the omission traces to an unresolved V gene where checked; the cause of the rest is unknown. The sample includes some 200,000 clones, with 70% to 90% observed a single time. The ten largest clones represent about a sixth of the sample. Sequences were obtained from peripheral blood. The receptors shown here come from a man aged 50 to 60 with COVID-19, enrolled during active disease.

The chain combines TRBV29-1 with TRBJ2-1; perhaps TRBD1 as D (6 bases). The CDR3 loop spans 12 amino acids. Germline CDR1 reads SQVTM; CDR2 reads ANQGSEA. V was cut by 8 bases and J by 5 bases, with 13 bases left in between. The CDR3 coding sequence is TGCAGCATTTCGGGACACCACAATGAGCAGTTCTTC. Its translation: CSISGHHNEQFF.

A single count supports this clone. The J gene is TRBJ2-1, the V gene TRBV12-5; 11 nucleotides align to TRBD2. The junction had 4 bases not matched to a gene; V was cut back by 6 bases and J by 3 bases. The CDR3 has 15 residues. Germline CDR1 LGHNT, CDR2 FRNRAP. This chain's CDR3 is CASGPGLAGYNEQFF. The CDR3, as DNA: TGTGCTAGTGGCCCCGGACTAGCGGGCTACAATGAGCAGTTCTTC. Drawing the rest from reference TRBV12-5 and TRBJ2-1, the complete variable domain is DARVTQTPRHKVTEMGQEVTMRCQPILGHNTVFWYRQTMMQGLELLAYFRNRAPLDDSGMPKDRFSAEMPDATLATLKIQPSEPRDSAVYFCASGPGLAGYNEQFFGPGTRLTVL.

The gene calls are TRBV7-3 and TRBJ2-7; 9 positions agree with TRBD1. Trimming cost V 5 bases and J 1 base; bases outside gene matches: 3. Germline lookup yields CDR1 SGHTA and CDR2 FQGTGA. The CDR3 has 14 residues. In DNA form, the CDR3 reads TGTGCCAGCAGCCCCGGGACAGGGTCCTACGAGCAGTACTTC. Amino acids: CASSPGTGSYEQYF.

The CDR3 DNA is TGTGCCAGCAGTTTCCCGGGACAGCAGCAGTTCTTC. This sequence encodes CASSFPGQQQFF. This chain joins TRBV12-3 or TRBV12-4 and TRBJ2-1; 7 nucleotides match TRBD1. The junction had 4 bases not matched to a gene; V was cut back by 3 bases and J by 11 bases. This CDR3 comprises 12 residues.

The chain is built from TRBV12-3 or TRBV12-4 and TRBJ1-3, with no clear D. Trimming left V 3 bases short and J 7 bases short, with 10 bases between. The CDR3 contains 13 residues. The CDR3 reads CASSFATSNTIYF. DNA of the CDR3: TGTGCCAGCAGTTTTGCCACGAGTAACACCATATATTTT.

This chain uses TRBV6-2 or TRBV6-3 with TRBJ2-1, with 9 bases matching TRBD2. Looked up from germline, CDR1 is MNHEY and CDR2 is SVGEGT. Unmatched junction bases numbered 13, after V lost 4 bases and J lost 6 bases. This CDR3 spans 17 amino acids. The chain's CDR3 is CASSLPLGRGGLNEQFF. CDR3 nucleotides: TGTGCCAGCAGTTTGCCCTTGGGGCGGGGGGGACTCAATGAGCAGTTCTTC.

The V and J genes are TRBV3-1 (or the pseudogene TRBV3-2) and TRBJ1-2; D not resolved. Germline values: CDR1 LGHDT, CDR2 YNNKEL (reference sequence). Trimming left V 4 bases short and J 5 bases short, with 17 bases between. This CDR3 spans 15 amino acids. CDR3 in amino acids: CASSLDTPKSYGYTF. CDR3 bases: TGTGCCAGCAGCCTAGACACCCCGAAGAGTTATGGCTACACCTTC.

As regards this clone: The junction departs from germline at one end; a sequencing error may be responsible. The chain links TRBV27 to TRBJ1-3; D unresolved. The germline V gene has CDR1 MNHEY and CDR2 SMNVEV (reference sequence). This CDR3 contains 14 residues. In DNA, the CDR3 is TGTGCCAGTAGTTTGACAAGCTCTGGAAACACCATATATTTT. Amino acid sequence: CASSLTSSGNTIYF.

The chain recombines TRBV12-5 with TRBJ2-5; D possibly corresponds to TRBD2 (5 bases). V lost 6 bases and J 5 bases, leaving 25 bases between the germline ends. The CDR3 runs 17 residues. Germline CDR1 LGHNT, CDR2 FRNRAP. CDR3 residues: CASGRWGDVGRGETQYF. The DNA of the CDR3 is TGTGCTAGTGGCCGGTGGGGAGATGTGGGCCGAGGTGAGACCCAGTACTTC.

The chain links TRBV9 to TRBJ1-1; 9 bases line up with TRBD1. Unmatched junction bases numbered 8, after V lost 2 bases and J lost 3 bases. The CDR3 is 16 residues long. Germline-derived CDR1 and CDR2 are SGDLS and YYNGEE. DNA for the CDR3: TGTGCCAGCAGCGTCACGCCGGGACAGGGTCACACTGAAGCTTTCTTT. Protein product: CASSVTPGQGHTEAFF.

The chain is built from TRBV25-1 and TRBJ2-1, with 13 bases that match TRBD2. The V segment lost 6 bases and the J segment 10 bases; nucleotides outside the gene matches: 9. The CDR3 totals 15 residues. The V gene's germline CDR1 is MGHDK and CDR2 SYGVNS. CDR3 nucleotide sequence: TGTGCCAGCAGCCGCGGTTGGACTAGCGGGAGAGAGCAGTTCTTC. Protein sequence: CASSRGWTSGREQFF.

V and J are TRBV5-1 and TRBJ2-2; 8 bases are shared with TRBD1. CDR3 length equals 16 residues. The V gene's germline CDR1 is SGHRS and CDR2 YFSETQ. The trim removed 4 bases at V and 4 bases at J, leaving 9 bases unmatched. CDR3: CASSPSGGRVTGELFF. DNA for the CDR3: TGCGCCAGCAGCCCGTCAGGGGGCAGGGTCACCGGGGAGCTGTTTTTT.

The V gene is TRBV7-8, the J gene TRBJ2-7, with 14 bases identical to TRBD2. V lost 3 bases, J lost 6 bases, and 4 bases stayed unmatched. This CDR3 has 15 amino acids. CDR1 and CDR2 (germline): SGHVS, FQNEAQ. The DNA of the CDR3 is TGTGCCAGCAGCTTCGGGACTAGCGGGAGAGGCGAGCAGTACTTC. This encodes CASSFGTSGRGEQYF.

The J gene is TRBJ2-7, the V gene TRBV15; no firm D call. Germline CDR1 LNHNV, CDR2 YYDKDF (reference sequence). The CDR3 is 12 amino acids. Trimming took off 3 bases at V and 2 bases at J, with 5 bases between the two ends. CDR3 bases: TGTGCCACCAGCAGGTCCACCTACGAGCAGTACTTC. Its protein product is CATSRSTYEQYF.